Listed here are 19 T cell receptor beta chains from one sample, sequenced in a study of blood T cell repertoires in COVID-19. The data were produced by immunoSEQ multiplex PCR, yet TCRdb's version contains in-frame clones alone and is incomplete. In the table there are 230,000 or so clones, 65% to 90% of which are singletons. Sample: peripheral blood. These receptors all come from a middle-aged man who had recovered from COVID-19.

This CDR3 reads CSVDTRDIGNYGYTF. The DNA of the CDR3 is TGCAGCGTTGATACCCGGGACATAGGAAACTATGGCTACACCTTC. This chain connects TRBV29-1 to TRBJ1-2, with D tentatively TRBD1 (6 bases). The CDR3 extends over 15 amino acids. V was clipped by 3 bases and J by 2 bases, with 16 bases between them. Germline values: CDR1 SQVTM, CDR2 ANQGSEA. Complete variable domain (other parts from reference TRBV29-1 and TRBJ1-2): SAVISQKPSRDICQRGTSLTIQCQVDSQVTMMFWYRQQPGQSLTLIATANQGSEATYESGFVIDKFPISRPNLTFSTLTVSNMSPEDSSIYLCSVDTRDIGNYGYTFGSGTRLTVV.

This chain links TRBV5-1 with TRBJ2-1; 7 nucleotides agree with TRBD2. Germline CDR1 reads SGHRS; CDR2 reads YFSETQ. With 3 bases clipped from V and 8 bases from J, the junction kept 8 bases outside the gene matches. The CDR3 extends over 14 amino acids. The CDR3 nucleotides are TGCGCCAGCAGCTGGGGGGAGGGTAAACATGAGCAGTTCTTC. Translation: CASSWGEGKHEQFF.

The genes are TRBV19 and TRBJ1-5; D perhaps matches TRBD1 (6 bases). Looked up from germline, CDR1 is LNHDA and CDR2 is SQIVND (reference sequence). This CDR3 region has 13 residues. Trimming pared 10 bases from V and 1 base from J, leaving 11 bases between. DNA for the CDR3: TGTGCCAAGGCGCAGGGGAGCAATCAGCCCCAGCATTTT. This translates into CAKAQGSNQPQHF.

A few counts support this clone. Other DNA sequences in the sample encode the same CDR3. The CDR3 sequence: CASSVTGDGTDTQYF. The CDR3 nucleotides are TGTGCCAGCAGCGTAACAGGTGACGGCACAGATACGCAGTATTTT. This sequence joins TRBV9 and TRBJ2-3; D may be TRBD1 (5 bases). From germline, CDR1 is SGDLS and CDR2 YYNGEE. Deletions cut 1 base from V and 1 base from J, with 10 bases between. The CDR3 consists of 15 residues.

The chain joins TRBV5-1 to TRBJ1-5; no firm D call. Germline CDR1 SGHRS, CDR2 YFSETQ. This CDR3 contains 13 residues. Trimming shortened V by 2 bases and J by 5 bases, and 8 bases separated the two germline ends. The CDR3 loop is CASSFIPDQPQHF. For the CDR3, the DNA is TGCGCCAGCAGCTTTATCCCCGATCAGCCCCAGCATTTT.

In its sample, this clone was seen many times. The chain uses TRBV15 and TRBJ1-1, with 7 bases aligning to TRBD1. Germline CDR1 is LNHNV and CDR2 is YYDKDF (reference sequence). The CDR3 extends over 14 amino acids. The J segment lost 3 bases and the V segment lost 6 bases, leaving 7 bases of the junction unmatched. The CDR3 is CATSTYRGDTEAFF. Written as DNA, the CDR3 is TGTGCCACCAGTACCTACAGGGGCGACACTGAAGCTTTCTTT.

This clone showed up many times. This chain connects TRBV6-6 to TRBJ2-5; tentatively, D is TRBD2 (7 bases). Trimming took off 8 bases at V and 5 bases at J, with 21 bases between the two ends. CDR3 length equals 15 residues. The germline V gene has CDR1 MNHNY and CDR2 SVGAGI (reference sequence). Written as DNA, the CDR3 is TGTGCCAGCGAGGGGGGGCCAGGGGCACGTGAGACCCAGTACTTC. Residues: CASEGGPGARETQYF.

This clone was detected a few times. The chain recombines TRBV7-9 with TRBJ1-5; 10 nucleotides agree with TRBD1. This CDR3 has 14 amino acids. Germline V gene lookup returns CDR1 SEHNR and CDR2 FQNEAQ (reference sequence). J lost 9 bases, V lost 5 bases, and 7 bases had no gene match. CDR3 DNA: TGTGCCAGCAGCGTCCAGGGACAGGGGTCGCCCCAGCATTTT. It translates to CASSVQGQGSPQHF.

V gene TRBV7-9 combines with J gene TRBJ1-2; 7 bases map to TRBD1. The CDR3 has 13 residues. Germline assignment: CDR1 SEHNR and CDR2 FQNEAQ (reference sequence). Trimming took 5 bases from V and 8 from J; bases not matched to a gene: 8. CDR3 bases: TGTGCCAGCAGCATAAGACAGGGCGGAGGCTACACCTTC. It yields the protein CASSIRQGGGYTF. Complete variable domain (other parts from reference TRBV7-9 and TRBJ1-2): DTGVSQNPRHKITKRGQNVTFRCDPISEHNRLYWYRQTLGQGPEFLTYFQNEAQLEKSRLLSDRFSAERPKGSFSTLEIQRTEQGDSAMYLCASSIRQGGGYTFGSGTRLTVV.

The chain is built from TRBV6-2 or TRBV6-3 and TRBJ1-6, with D possibly matching TRBD1 (6 bases). The germline V gene has CDR1 MNHEY and CDR2 SVGEGT. V gave up 5 bases and J gave up 9 bases, with 8 bases separating them. There are 12 residues in the CDR3. CDR3 loop: CASSGQSSPLHF. CDR3 in DNA: TGTGCCAGCAGTGGACAGTCTTCACCCCTCCACTTT.

The CDR3 DNA reads as TGTGCCAGCAGTATTACGGTGACTGAAGCTTTCTTT. This translates into CASSITVTEAFF. The chain recombines TRBV6-5 with TRBJ1-1; D is undetermined. The CDR3 consists of 12 residues. The V end lost 5 bases, the J end lost 5 bases, and 9 bases lay between the germline ends. Germline V lookup: CDR1 MNHEY, CDR2 SVGAGI.

This clone was seen more than once but under ten times. This sequence joins TRBV27 and TRBJ1-2; a possible D gene is TRBD1 (6 bases). CDR1 is MNHEY, CDR2 SMNVEV, per germline (reference sequence). With 5 bases removed from V and 8 bases from J, the gap between germline ends came to 15 bases. The CDR3 is 13 residues long. DNA of the CDR3: TGTGCCAGCAGTCCCAGGGGTCCGGCGGGCTACACCTTC. Its translation: CASSPRGPAGYTF.

The CDR3 DNA follows: TGTGCCAGCAGTTGGGGGACAGGGAACACTGAAGCTTTCTTT. This gives the protein CASSWGTGNTEAFF. The genes are TRBV27 and TRBJ1-1; 8 nucleotides match TRBD1. Germline CDR1 reads MNHEY; CDR2 reads SMNVEV (reference sequence). The V gene end was trimmed by 4 bases and the J gene end by 1 base; junction bases not matched to a gene: 2. The CDR3 loop spans 14 amino acids.

This rearrangement joins TRBV5-1 to TRBJ2-5, with 11 bases identical to TRBD2. There are 18 residues in the CDR3. J was trimmed by 2 bases and V by 4 bases; bases with no gene match: 13. CDR1 is SGHRS and CDR2 is YFSETQ in the germline V gene. The DNA of the CDR3 is TGCGCCAGCAGCCCCGGGGGTAGCGGGAGGGCCTTTCAAGAGACCCAGTACTTC. As protein: CASSPGGSGRAFQETQYF.

This chain links TRBV19 with TRBJ1-2, with D possibly being TRBD1 (5 bases). V lost 5 bases, J lost 4 bases, and 23 bases lay in between. There are 17 residues in the CDR3. Per the germline V gene, CDR1 is LNHDA and CDR2 is SQIVND (reference sequence). For the CDR3, the DNA is TGTGCCAGTAGTCCGGGGGTGTCCGGGGAAGGTTCCTATGGCTACACCTTC. It yields the protein CASSPGVSGEGSYGYTF.

About this clone itself: In the same sample, other DNA sequences code for this CDR3. This chain links TRBV18 with TRBJ1-3, with D perhaps TRBD1 (5 bases). Germline V lookup: CDR1 KGHSH, CDR2 LQKENI. This CDR3 contains 13 residues. The V gene lost 2 bases and the J gene lost 4 bases, with 6 bases spanning the gap. The CDR3 reads CASSPGAGNTIYF. CDR3 bases: TGTGCCAGCTCACCAGGGGCCGGAAACACCATATATTTT.

V gene TRBV19 combines with J gene TRBJ1-5; 9 bases map to TRBD1. The germline CDR1 and CDR2 sequences are LNHDA and SQIVND (reference sequence). V shed 5 bases and J 7 bases; nucleotides not matched to a gene: 3. This CDR3 contains 13 residues. CDR3 amino acids: CASSGDREQPQHF. Here the CDR3 DNA reads TGTGCCAGTAGTGGGGACAGGGAACAGCCCCAGCATTTT.

The chain joins TRBV2 to TRBJ2-3, with a weak D call TRBD2 (5 bases). This CDR3 comprises 15 residues. Per the germline V gene, CDR1 is SNHLY and CDR2 is FYNNEI. V was clipped by 5 bases and J by 1 base, with 13 bases between them. DNA for the CDR3: TGTGCCAGCAGTCTATACAAGGAGGGCACAGATACGCAGTATTTT. This codes for CASSLYKEGTDTQYF. The whole variable domain, remainder taken from reference TRBV2 and TRBJ2-3, is EPEVTQTPSHQVTQMGQEVILRCVPISNHLYFYWYRQILGQKVEFLVSFYNNEISEKSEIFDDQFSVERPDGSNFTLKIRSTKLEDSAMYFCASSLYKEGTDTQYFGPGTRLTVL.

The J gene is TRBJ2-2, the V gene TRBV5-5; D call uncertain. The CDR3 consists of 15 residues. V was pared by 4 bases and J by 0 bases, with 10 bases between. Germline lookup yields CDR1 SGHKS and CDR2 YYEKEE (reference sequence). CDR3: CASSRAAPNTGELFF. In DNA form, the CDR3 reads TGTGCCAGCAGCCGCGCCGCGCCGAACACCGGGGAGCTGTTTTTT. The variable domain in full, completed from reference TRBV5-5 and TRBJ2-2, reads DAGVTQSPTHLIKTRGQQVTLRCSPISGHKSVSWYQQVLGQGPQFIFQYYEKEERGRGNFPDRFSARQFPNYSSELNVNALLLGDSALYLCASSRAAPNTGELFFGEGSRLTVL.